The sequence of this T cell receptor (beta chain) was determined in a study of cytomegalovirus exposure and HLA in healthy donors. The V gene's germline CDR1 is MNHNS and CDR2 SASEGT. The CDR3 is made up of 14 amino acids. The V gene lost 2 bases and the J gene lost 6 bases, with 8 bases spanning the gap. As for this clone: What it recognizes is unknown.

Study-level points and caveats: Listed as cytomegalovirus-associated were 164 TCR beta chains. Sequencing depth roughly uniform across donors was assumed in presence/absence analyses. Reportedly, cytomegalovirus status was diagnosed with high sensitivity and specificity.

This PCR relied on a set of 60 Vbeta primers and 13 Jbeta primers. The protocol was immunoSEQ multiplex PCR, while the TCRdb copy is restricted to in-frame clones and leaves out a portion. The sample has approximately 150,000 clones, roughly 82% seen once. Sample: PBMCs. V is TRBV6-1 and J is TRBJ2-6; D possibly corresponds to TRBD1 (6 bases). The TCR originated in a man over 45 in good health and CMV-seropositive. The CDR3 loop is CASSEPGEANVLTF. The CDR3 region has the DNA TGTGCCAGCAGTGAACCAGGGGAGGCCAACGTCCTGACTTTC.